This T cell receptor beta chain was captured by sequencing in a study of T cell responses to AZD1222 COVID-19 vaccine. Whole-study context: Second-dose groups at about 4 or about 12 weeks were pooled. Study-wide results and limits: Repertoire sampling happened only post peak T cell response. Variant regions that are unmutated are reportedly the target of nearly half of spike-specific TCRs.

The V gene lost 5 bases and the J gene lost 8 bases, with 14 bases spanning the gap. The CDR3 runs to 13 residues. CDR1 SGHRS and CDR2 YFSETQ come from the germline V gene. Only in-frame clones appear in the TCRdb table, and some are missing; sequencing was by immunoSEQ multiplex PCR. Of about 170,000 clones in the sample, approximately 93% were seen once. In the case of this clone: Its antigen is still unknown.

The specimen was peripheral blood, collected on day 0 of AZD1222 vaccination. The chain uses TRBV5-1 and TRBJ2-1; tentative D call: TRBD1 (6 bases). The receptor was isolated from an adult in good health. The CDR3 nucleotides are TGCGCCAGCAGGGGTCTGGGGGCCGATGAGCAGTTCTTC. It is translated as CASRGLGADEQFF.